This T cell receptor (beta chain) was observed in a study of blood T cell repertoires in COVID-19. The table came from immunoSEQ multiplex PCR; TCRdb's copy has only in-frame clones and leaves some out. The sample shows roughly 80,000 clones, around 69% of them seen only once. Material: peripheral blood. The source is a man aged 70-80 years with active or convalescent COVID-19.

CDR3 DNA: TGTGCCAGCATGAGGCGGCCTGAAGCTTTCTTT. Amino acids: CASMRRPEAFF. The chain joins TRBV28 to TRBJ1-1; D unresolved. CDR1 and CDR2 (germline): MDHEN, SYDVKM. V was pared by 7 bases and J by 6 bases, with 9 bases between. This CDR3 comprises 11 residues.